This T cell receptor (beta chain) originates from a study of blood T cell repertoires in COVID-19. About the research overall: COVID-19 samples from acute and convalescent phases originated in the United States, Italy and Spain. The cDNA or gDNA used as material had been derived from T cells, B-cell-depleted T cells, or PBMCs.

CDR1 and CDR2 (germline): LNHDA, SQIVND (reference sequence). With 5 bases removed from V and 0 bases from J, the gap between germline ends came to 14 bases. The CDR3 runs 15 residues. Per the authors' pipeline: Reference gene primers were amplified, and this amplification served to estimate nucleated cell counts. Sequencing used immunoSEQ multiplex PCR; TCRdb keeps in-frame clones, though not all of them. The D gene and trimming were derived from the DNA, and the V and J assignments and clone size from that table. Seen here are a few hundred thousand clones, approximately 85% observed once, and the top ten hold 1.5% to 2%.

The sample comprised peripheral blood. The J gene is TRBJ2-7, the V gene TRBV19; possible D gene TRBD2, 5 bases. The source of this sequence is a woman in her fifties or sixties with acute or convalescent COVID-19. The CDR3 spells CASSAPHRGSYEQYF. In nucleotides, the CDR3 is TGTGCCAGTAGTGCGCCTCACCGGGGCTCCTACGAGCAGTACTTC.